This record looks at one T cell receptor (beta chain) sequence and its context. Its antigen remains unidentified. This specimen comes from a study of graft-versus-host responses after intestinal transplantation. Study in general: As for transplant type, recipients had multivisceral, liver-intestinal, or isolated intestinal grafts.

Data came from immunoSEQ multiplex PCR; TCRdb stores just in-frame clones and leaves some out. Of 70,000 to 100,000 clones in the sample, 70% to 90% are singletons; the top ten hold roughly 0.32%. This CDR3 has 14 residues. Per the germline V gene, CDR1 is SGHRS and CDR2 is YFSETQ. Unmatched junction bases numbered 1, after V lost 1 base and J lost 4 bases. The sample here was unstimulated CD4+ T cells sorted from spleen or lymph node cells, taken before intestinal transplant. The chain combines TRBV5-1 with TRBJ1-4; 7 bases agree with TRBD1. This TCR derives from a human donor who received an intestinal transplant. This CDR3 reads CASSLTGVNEKLFF. CDR3 DNA sequence: TGCGCCAGCAGCTTGACAGGGGTTAATGAAAAACTGTTTTTT.